These 20 T cell receptor beta chains share one sample of origin, sequenced in a study of CD4 T cells in relation to SARS-CoV-2 and coronaviruses (dated by TCRdb to the early 2020s). Library generation was performed with the immunoSEQ multiplex PCR assay. The table was pulled from immuneACCESS by TCRdb, which kept in-frame rearrangements only. Such tables lose some clones; where checked, under half of the loss comes from unresolved V genes, and the rest has no known cause. The sample records 50,000 to 70,000 clones, roughly 94% of which are singletons. The biggest ten clones account for around 0.41% of the sample. Sequenced input: naive CD4+ T cells from PBMCs. The cell subset or site label of this sample denotes: naive CD4+ T cells isolated by negative enrichment. The receptors were gathered from an adult with COVID-19.

In its sample, this clone was seen once. The chain couples TRBV3-1 (or the pseudogene TRBV3-2) to TRBJ2-6; D remains unclear. This CDR3 has 14 residues. CDR1 and CDR2 (germline): LGHDT, YNNKEL (reference sequence). V dropped 2 bases and J dropped 0 bases, with 2 bases sitting between them. The CDR3 sequence: CASSQPSGANVLTF. CDR3 coding DNA: TGTGCCAGCAGCCAACCCTCTGGGGCCAACGTCCTGACTTTC.

The chain couples TRBV5-6 to TRBJ2-5; tentative D call: TRBD1 (5 bases). V lost 3 bases, J lost 3 bases, and 12 bases lay in between. CDR3 length: 14 residues. Germline lookup yields CDR1 SGHDT and CDR2 YYEEEE. The CDR3 DNA sequence: TGTGCCAGCAGCTCATACCAACAGGAAGAGACCCAGTACTTC. Residues: CASSSYQQEETQYF. Full variable domain (remainder filled in from reference TRBV5-6 and TRBJ2-5): DAGVTQSPTHLIKTRGQQVTLRCSPKSGHDTVSWYQQALGQGPQFIFQYYEEEERQRGNFPDRFSGHQFPNYSSELNVNALLLGDSALYLCASSSYQQEETQYFGPGTRLLVL.

The chain carries TRBV5-6 and TRBJ1-6; D is unresolved. The CDR3 consists of 14 residues. From germline, CDR1 is SGHDT and CDR2 YYEEEE. The V and J ends lost 1 base and 5 bases respectively, with 7 bases between them. The CDR3 DNA reads as TGTGCCAGCAGCTTGCACCGGAATAATTCACCCCTCCACTTT. It is translated as CASSLHRNNSPLHF.

V and J are TRBV27 and TRBJ2-2; 7 nucleotides align to TRBD1. CDR1 is MNHEY and CDR2 is SMNVEV in the germline V gene (reference sequence). The CDR3 totals 20 residues. V was clipped by 0 bases and J by 7 bases; unmatched bases: 20. CDR3 region: CASSLSRRQGLPYRVGELFF. CDR3 coding DNA: TGTGCCAGCAGTTTATCCCGTAGACAGGGCTTACCATACCGAGTCGGGGAGCTGTTTTTT.

The chain uses TRBV6-5 and TRBJ2-7; tentatively, D is TRBD1 (5 bases). This CDR3 has 15 residues. Germline CDR1 is MNHEY and CDR2 is SVGAGI. Between the trimmed V and J ends, which lost 7 bases and 0 bases, there was a span of 16 bases. The CDR3 sequence: CASMGPGLTSYEQYF. CDR3 DNA sequence: TGTGCCAGCATGGGGCCGGGTCTCACCTCCTACGAGCAGTACTTC.

CDR3: CASSFGTTMRTDTQYF. The CDR3, as DNA: TGTGCCAGCAGTTTCGGGACAACAATGCGCACAGATACGCAGTATTTT. The chain uses TRBV6-5 and TRBJ2-3, with D possibly matching TRBD1 (6 bases). V lost 4 bases, J lost 1 base, and 15 bases lay in between. Germline CDR1 reads MNHEY; CDR2 reads SVGAGI. The CDR3 extends over 16 amino acids.

The rearrangement uses TRBV27 and TRBJ2-2; TRBD1 might be the D (5 bases). V lost 0 bases to trimming and J lost 3 bases, with 5 bases between them. The CDR3 runs 14 residues. In germline, CDR1 is MNHEY, CDR2 SMNVEV (reference sequence). The CDR3: CASSLSRDTGELFF. The CDR3 bases are TGTGCCAGCAGTTTATCCAGGGACACCGGGGAGCTGTTTTTT.

The chain employs TRBV5-5 and TRBJ1-1, with a tentative D call TRBD1 (5 bases). CDR1 is SGHKS and CDR2 is YYEKEE in the germline V gene (reference sequence). V was shortened by 1 base and J by 0 bases, with 16 bases between the two germline ends. The CDR3 length is 17 residues. In DNA, the CDR3 is TGTGCCAGCAGCTTGTTACGTGGGGAGGGGATGAACACTGAAGCTTTCTTT. It yields the protein CASSLLRGEGMNTEAFF.

The chain recombines TRBV5-4 with TRBJ1-1, with 9 bases lining up with TRBD1. The trim removed 4 bases at V and 2 bases at J, leaving 9 bases unmatched. Germline V CDR1 and CDR2: SGHNT, YYREEE (reference sequence). The CDR3 totals 16 residues. CDR3 sequence: CASSDTTGGVNTEAFF. CDR3 in DNA: TGTGCCAGCAGCGATACGACAGGGGGGGTAAACACTGAAGCTTTCTTT.

The chain joins TRBV18 to TRBJ1-2, with D tentatively TRBD1 (5 bases). V lost 3 bases and J 1 base, leaving 18 bases between the germline ends. The CDR3 covers 17 residues. Germline values: CDR1 KGHSH, CDR2 LQKENI. The DNA for the CDR3 is TGTGCCAGCTCACCCCAATTGCAGGGTACCGGTAACTATGGCTACACCTTC. This codes for CASSPQLQGTGNYGYTF.

V gene TRBV29-1 combines with J gene TRBJ2-2, with 10 bases aligning to TRBD2. With 3 bases clipped from V and 6 bases from J, the junction kept 7 bases outside the gene matches. This CDR3 contains 15 residues. The germline CDR1 and CDR2 sequences are SQVTM and ANQGSEA. In DNA, the CDR3 is TGCAGCGTTGAGGCTAGCGGGAGTTTCGCCGGGGAGCTGTTTTTT. Its protein product is CSVEASGSFAGELFF.

This chain joins TRBV7-8 and TRBJ2-2; 12 bases line up with TRBD2. The CDR3 consists of 18 residues. Germline lookup yields CDR1 SGHVS and CDR2 FQNEAQ. The V and J ends lost 4 bases and 1 base, in that order; junction bases with no gene match: 7. CDR3 DNA: TGTGCCAGCAGCTCCCCGACTAGCGGGAGACGGAACACCGGGGAGCTGTTTTTT. Amino acid sequence: CASSSPTSGRRNTGELFF.

The DNA for the CDR3 is TGTGCCATCAGACTAGCGGGAGGAAGCACAGATACGCAGTATTTT. Its translation is CAIRLAGGSTDTQYF. This rearrangement joins TRBV10-3 to TRBJ2-3; 12 nucleotides agree with TRBD2. The CDR3 runs to 15 residues. The V gene's germline CDR1 is ENHRY and CDR2 SYGVKD. Trimming cost V 6 bases and J 0 bases; bases outside gene matches: 1.

This chain connects TRBV6-5 to TRBJ1-5, with 7 bases identical to TRBD1. CDR3 length: 15 amino acids. V shed 0 bases and J 2 bases; nucleotides not matched to a gene: 1. Germline V lookup: CDR1 MNHEY, CDR2 SVGAGI. Here the CDR3 reads CASSYSGQRNQPQHF. The CDR3 DNA is TGTGCCAGCAGTTACTCGGGACAGCGCAATCAGCCCCAGCATTTT.

The CDR3 region is CASSGGSGTDTQYF. CDR3 nucleotide sequence: TGTGCCAGCAGTGGGGGGAGCGGCACAGATACGCAGTATTTT. The chain carries TRBV2 and TRBJ2-3, with D tentatively TRBD1 or TRBD2 (5 bases each). In germline, CDR1 is SNHLY, CDR2 FYNNEI. The CDR3 consists of 14 residues. V shed 4 bases and J shed 1 base, with 9 bases lying between them.

The V gene is TRBV28, the J gene TRBJ2-1; TRBD2 matches at 8 bases. Trimming took 6 bases from V and 8 from J; bases not matched to a gene: 12. The germline V gene has CDR1 MDHEN and CDR2 SYDVKM. The CDR3 totals 15 residues. CDR3 DNA sequence: TGTGCCAGCAGCCAGGCCGGACTAGCACGCGATGAGCAGTTCTTC. The encoded protein is CASSQAGLARDEQFF.

The chain combines TRBV18 with TRBJ1-4; 9 bases are shared with TRBD1. The CDR3 spans 15 residues. V was clipped by 1 base and J by 5 bases; unmatched bases: 2. Germline V lookup: CDR1 KGHSH, CDR2 LQKENI. CDR3 sequence (DNA): TGTGCCAGCTCACCACAGACAGGGGGGAATGAAAAACTGTTTTTT. Protein sequence: CASSPQTGGNEKLFF.

The chain combines TRBV19 with TRBJ2-7, with 7 positions matching TRBD1. Germline trimming cut 6 bases from V and 0 bases from J; bases unmatched to any gene: 5. The CDR3 length is 14 residues. Germline V gene sequence: CDR1 LNHDA, CDR2 SQIVND (reference sequence). Written as DNA, the CDR3 is TGTGCCAGTAGGACCAGGGACAGCTCCTACGAGCAGTACTTC. Amino acids: CASRTRDSSYEQYF.

The chain couples TRBV7-9 to TRBJ2-5; D remains ambiguous. In germline, CDR1 is SEHNR, CDR2 FQNEAQ (reference sequence). The CDR3 totals 14 residues. The V end was cut by 3 bases, the J end by 0 bases, with 8 bases between. CDR3 in DNA: TGTGCCAGCAGCTTTTCGCGGAACCAAGAGACCCAGTACTTC. Protein: CASSFSRNQETQYF.

The gene calls are TRBV27 and TRBJ2-7, with 7 bases lining up with TRBD2. Germline values: CDR1 MNHEY, CDR2 SMNVEV (reference sequence). V trimming: 2 bases; J trimming: 0 bases; junction bases outside the gene matches: 13. The CDR3 loop spans 18 amino acids. The CDR3 protein is CASSLKLPGGTTSYEQYF. DNA of the CDR3: TGTGCCAGCAGTTTAAAACTCCCCGGGGGGACTACCTCCTACGAGCAGTACTTC.